This record looks at one TCR beta chain sequence and its context. V lost 2 bases and J lost 2; bases outside the gene matches: 6. Germline V gene data show CDR1 as SGHDN and CDR2 as FVKESK. The CDR3 consists of 17 residues. The data originate from a study of blood T cell repertoires in COVID-19. Turning to the study itself: Sources were T cells, B-cell-depleted T cells, or PBMCs; the material itself was cDNA or gDNA.

Authors' processing steps: Amplified reference gene primers provided the basis for estimating nucleated cell counts. Repertoires were generated with immunoSEQ multiplex PCR, while TCRdb's copy carries only in-frame clones and drops some. The DNA was the basis for D and trimming; V, J and clone size are from that table. Altogether 250,000 to 350,000 clones are present, approximately 90% being singletons, with the ten largest covering roughly an eighth. This TCR was recovered from a woman in her fifties or sixties with acute or convalescent COVID-19. The J gene is TRBJ2-1, the V gene TRBV14; 10 bases line up with TRBD2. Source material: peripheral blood. The CDR3 region is CASSQISGGATYNEQFF. The CDR3 coding sequence is TGTGCCAGCAGCCAAATAAGCGGGGGGGCGACCTACAATGAGCAGTTCTTC.